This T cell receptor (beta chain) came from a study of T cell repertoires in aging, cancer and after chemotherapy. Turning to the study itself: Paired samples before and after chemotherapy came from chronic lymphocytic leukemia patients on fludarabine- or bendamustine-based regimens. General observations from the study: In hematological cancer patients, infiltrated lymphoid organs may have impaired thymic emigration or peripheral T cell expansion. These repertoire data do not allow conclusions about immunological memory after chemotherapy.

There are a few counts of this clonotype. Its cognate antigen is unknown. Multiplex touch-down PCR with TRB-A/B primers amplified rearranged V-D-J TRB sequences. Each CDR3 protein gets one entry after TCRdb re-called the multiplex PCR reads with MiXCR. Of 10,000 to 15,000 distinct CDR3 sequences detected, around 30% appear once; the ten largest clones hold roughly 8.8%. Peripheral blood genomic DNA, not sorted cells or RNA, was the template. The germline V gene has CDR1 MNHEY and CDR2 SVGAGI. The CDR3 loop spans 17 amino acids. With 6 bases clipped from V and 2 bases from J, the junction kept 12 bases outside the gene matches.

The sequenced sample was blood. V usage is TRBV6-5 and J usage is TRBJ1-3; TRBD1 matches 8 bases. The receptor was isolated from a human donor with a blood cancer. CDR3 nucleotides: TGTGCCAGCAGCCGAGCCCCTACAGGGGGAGCTGGAAACACCATATATTTT. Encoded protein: CASSRAPTGGAGNTIYF.